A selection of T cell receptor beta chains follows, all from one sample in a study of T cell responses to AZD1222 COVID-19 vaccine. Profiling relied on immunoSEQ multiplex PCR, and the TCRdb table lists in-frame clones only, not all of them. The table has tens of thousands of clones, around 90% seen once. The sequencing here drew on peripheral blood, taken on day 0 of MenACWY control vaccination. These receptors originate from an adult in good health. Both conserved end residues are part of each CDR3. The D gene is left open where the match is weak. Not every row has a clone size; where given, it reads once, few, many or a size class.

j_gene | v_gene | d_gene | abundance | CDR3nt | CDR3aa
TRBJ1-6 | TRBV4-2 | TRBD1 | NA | TGTGCCAGCAGCCAAGATTTAACAGGGGGAAGCTCCTATAATTCACCCCTCCACTTT | CASSQDLTGGSSYNSPLHF
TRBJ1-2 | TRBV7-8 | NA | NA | TGTGCCAGCAGCGTTACCAGGGGCGCCCCCTATGGCTACACCTTC | CASSVTRGAPYGYTF
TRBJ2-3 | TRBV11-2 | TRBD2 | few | TGTGCCAGCGGGCGGGGAGCGGGAGGGCCAGATACGCAGTATTTT | CASGRGAGGPDTQYF
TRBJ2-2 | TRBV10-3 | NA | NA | TGTGCCATCAGTGAGTCTAGTGGAGAGAACACCGGGGAGCTGTTTTTT | CAISESSGENTGELFF
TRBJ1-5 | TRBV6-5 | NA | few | TGTGCCAGCAGTTATCCTCACAAGGAGGCTCAGCCCCAGCATTTT | CASSYPHKEAQPQHF
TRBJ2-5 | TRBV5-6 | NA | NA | TGTGCCAGCACCCGGTGGCAGCAAGAGACCCAGTACTTC | CASTRWQQETQYF
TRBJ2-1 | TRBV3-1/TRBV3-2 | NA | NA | TGTGCCAGCAGCGGGTGGGGGAGCCCCAATGAGCAGTTCTTC | CASSGWGSPNEQFF
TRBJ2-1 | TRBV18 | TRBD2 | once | TGTGCCAGCTCACCCTACCGAGGGACTAGCAACAATGAGCAGTTCTTC | CASSPYRGTSNNEQFF
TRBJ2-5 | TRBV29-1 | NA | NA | TGCAGCGTTGAAGGGCCTGACTCCGAGACCCAGTACTTC | CSVEGPDSETQYF
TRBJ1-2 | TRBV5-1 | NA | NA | TGCGCCAGCAGCCTGGACCCAATATCCGCTGCTAACTATGGCTACACCTTC | CASSLDPISAANYGYTF
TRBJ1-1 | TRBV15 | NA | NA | TGTGCCACCGCCGGCCGGGATACGTACCGAAGGGCTTTCTTT | CATAGRDTYRRAFF
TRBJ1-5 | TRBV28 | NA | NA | TGTGCCAGCAGGGTAGGGCAGGGTTTTAGCAATCAGCCCCAGCATTTT | CASRVGQGFSNQPQHF
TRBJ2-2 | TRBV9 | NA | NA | TGTGCCAGCAGCTCCCATCTCACACCCACCGGGGAGCTGTTTTTT | CASSSHLTPTGELFF
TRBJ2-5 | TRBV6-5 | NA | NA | TGTGCCACCGCCCGTGGGGGGCAAGAGACCCAGTACTTC | CATARGGQETQYF
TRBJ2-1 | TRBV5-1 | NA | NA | TGCGCCAGCAGCTTAGCCCGAGCCCTCTACAATGAGCAGTTCTTC | CASSLARALYNEQFF
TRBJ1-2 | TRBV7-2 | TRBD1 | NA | TGTGCCAGCAGCCGGGACAGGGGCTATGGCTACACCTTC | CASSRDRGYGYTF
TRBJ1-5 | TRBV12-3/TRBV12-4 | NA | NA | TGTGCCAGCAGTTTACCCGGTCAGCCCCAGCATTTT | CASSLPGQPQHF
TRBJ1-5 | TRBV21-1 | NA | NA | TGTGCCAGCAGGGCAACATCGGACCGGGCAAAGTACCCCCAGCATTTT | CASRATSDRAKYPQHF
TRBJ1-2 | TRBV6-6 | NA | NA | TGTGCCAGCAGTTACTCGGTACCAGGGGATGGCTACACCTTC | CASSYSVPGDGYTF
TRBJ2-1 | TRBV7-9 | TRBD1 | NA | TGTGCCAGCAGCCCATCGACAGGGCTAACGAACAATGAGCAGTTCTTC | CASSPSTGLTNNEQFF
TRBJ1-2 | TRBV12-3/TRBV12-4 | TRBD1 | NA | TGTGCCAGCAGACGCATAGAGGGGGCGGGCTACACCTTC | CASRRIEGAGYTF
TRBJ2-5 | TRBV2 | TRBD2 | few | TGTGCCAGCTTCCCGCGGGAGGCCTCTCAAGAGACCCAGTACTTC | CASFPREASQETQYF
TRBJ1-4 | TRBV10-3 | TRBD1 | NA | TGTGCCACAGGGTCACAGGGGGCGCAGGAAAAACTGTTTTTT | CATGSQGAQEKLFF
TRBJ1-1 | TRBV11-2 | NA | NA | TGTGCCAGCAGGTCGGACGGGAACACTGAAGCTTTCTTT | CASRSDGNTEAFF
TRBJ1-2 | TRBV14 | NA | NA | TGTGCCAGCAGTCCGAGGGGCAGGGATGGCTACACCTTC | CASSPRGRDGYTF
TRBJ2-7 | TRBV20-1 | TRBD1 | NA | TGCAGTGTGAGACAGGGGAACGAGCAGTACTTC | CSVRQGNEQYF
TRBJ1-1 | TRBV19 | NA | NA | TGTGCCAGTACTCCCGGGGGGATAATGAACACTGAAGCTTTCTTT | CASTPGGIMNTEAFF
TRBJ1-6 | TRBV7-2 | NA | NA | TGTGCCAGCAGCCCCGCCCGGGGCACCTATAATTCACCCCTCCACTTT | CASSPARGTYNSPLHF
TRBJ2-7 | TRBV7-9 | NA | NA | TGTGCCGCAGGCCCAGGGGGGTCCGAGCAGTACTTC | CAAGPGGSEQYF
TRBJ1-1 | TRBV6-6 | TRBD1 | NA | TGTGCCAGCAGCAGGGGGACTGAAGCTTTCTTT | CASSRGTEAFF
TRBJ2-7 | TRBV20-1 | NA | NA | TGCAGTGCCACGGAAATTAGAGAGCAGTACTTC | CSATEIREQYF
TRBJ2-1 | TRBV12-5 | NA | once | TGTGCTAGTGGAACGACGGGGCCTTTATACGGTGAGCAGTTCTTC | CASGTTGPLYGEQFF
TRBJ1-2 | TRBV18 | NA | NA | TGTGCCAGCTCGCCCGACAGCTATGGCTACACCTTC | CASSPDSYGYTF
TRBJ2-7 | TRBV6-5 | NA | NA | TGTGCCAGCTGCCTCAGGGTAGACTACGAGCAGTACTTC | CASCLRVDYEQYF
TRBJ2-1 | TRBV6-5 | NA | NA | TGTGCCAGCAGTTACTCGAGCTCGACCTACAATGAGCAGTTCTTC | CASSYSSSTYNEQFF
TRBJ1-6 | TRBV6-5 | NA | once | TGTGCCAGCAGTCCCTATAATTCACCCCTCCACTTT | CASSPYNSPLHF
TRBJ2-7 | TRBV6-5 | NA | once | TGTGCCAGCAGTTACCAGGGCTTTGTCTACGAGCAGTACTTC | CASSYQGFVYEQYF
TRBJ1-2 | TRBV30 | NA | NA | TGTGCCTGGAGTGTACAAGCCGAAGGGCTTGGCTACACCTTC | CAWSVQAEGLGYTF
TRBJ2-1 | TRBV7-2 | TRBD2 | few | TGTGCCAGCAGCTTAGAGGGGACTAGACAGTTCTTC | CASSLEGTRQFF
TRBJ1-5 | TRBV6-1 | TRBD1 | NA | TGTGCCAGCAGTGAAGGACAGGGGGCACTGCCCCAGCATTTT | CASSEGQGALPQHF
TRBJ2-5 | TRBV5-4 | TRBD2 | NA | TGTGCCAGCAGCCCTGGAGATAGCGGGAGGAGAGAGACCCAGTACTTC | CASSPGDSGRRETQYF
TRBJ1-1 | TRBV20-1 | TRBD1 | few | TGCAGTGCTGACCCGGGACAGCGGGCTTTCTTT | CSADPGQRAFF
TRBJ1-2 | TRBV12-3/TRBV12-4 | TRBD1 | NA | TGTGCCAGCAGTTCGACAGGGGGCGGCTACACCTTC | CASSSTGGGYTF